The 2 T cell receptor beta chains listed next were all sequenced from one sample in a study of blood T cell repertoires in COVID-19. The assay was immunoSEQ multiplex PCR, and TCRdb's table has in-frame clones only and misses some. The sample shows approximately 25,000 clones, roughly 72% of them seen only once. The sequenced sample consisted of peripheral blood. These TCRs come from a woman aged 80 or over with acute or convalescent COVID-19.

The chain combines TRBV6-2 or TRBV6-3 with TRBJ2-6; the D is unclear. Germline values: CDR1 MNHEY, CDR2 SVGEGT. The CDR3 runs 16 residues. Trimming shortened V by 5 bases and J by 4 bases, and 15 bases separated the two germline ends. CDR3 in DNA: TGTGCCAGCAGTCAGACCTGGGCCGCAGGGGCCAACGTCCTGACTTTC. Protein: CASSQTWAAGANVLTF.

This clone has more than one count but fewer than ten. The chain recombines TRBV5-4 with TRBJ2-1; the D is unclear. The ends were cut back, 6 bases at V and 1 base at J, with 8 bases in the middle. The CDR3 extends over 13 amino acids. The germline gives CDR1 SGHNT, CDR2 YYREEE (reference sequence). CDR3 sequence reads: CASNEVSYNEQFF. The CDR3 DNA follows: TGTGCCAGCAACGAGGTTTCCTACAATGAGCAGTTCTTC.